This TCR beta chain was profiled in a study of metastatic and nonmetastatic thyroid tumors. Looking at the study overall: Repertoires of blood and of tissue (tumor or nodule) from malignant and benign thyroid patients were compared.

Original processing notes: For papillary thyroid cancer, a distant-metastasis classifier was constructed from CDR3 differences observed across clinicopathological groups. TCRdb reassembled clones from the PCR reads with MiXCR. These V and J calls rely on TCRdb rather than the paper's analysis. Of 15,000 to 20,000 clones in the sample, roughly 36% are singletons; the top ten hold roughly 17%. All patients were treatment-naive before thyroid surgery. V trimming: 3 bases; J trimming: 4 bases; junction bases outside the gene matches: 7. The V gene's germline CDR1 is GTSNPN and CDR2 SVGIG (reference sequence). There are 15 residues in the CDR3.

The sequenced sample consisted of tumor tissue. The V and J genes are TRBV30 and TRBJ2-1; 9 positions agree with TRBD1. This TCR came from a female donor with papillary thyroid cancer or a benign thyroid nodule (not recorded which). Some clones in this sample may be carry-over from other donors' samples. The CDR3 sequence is CAWSQGQGVYNEQFF. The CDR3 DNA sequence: TGTGCCTGGAGCCAGGGACAGGGAGTTTACAATGAGCAGTTCTTC.